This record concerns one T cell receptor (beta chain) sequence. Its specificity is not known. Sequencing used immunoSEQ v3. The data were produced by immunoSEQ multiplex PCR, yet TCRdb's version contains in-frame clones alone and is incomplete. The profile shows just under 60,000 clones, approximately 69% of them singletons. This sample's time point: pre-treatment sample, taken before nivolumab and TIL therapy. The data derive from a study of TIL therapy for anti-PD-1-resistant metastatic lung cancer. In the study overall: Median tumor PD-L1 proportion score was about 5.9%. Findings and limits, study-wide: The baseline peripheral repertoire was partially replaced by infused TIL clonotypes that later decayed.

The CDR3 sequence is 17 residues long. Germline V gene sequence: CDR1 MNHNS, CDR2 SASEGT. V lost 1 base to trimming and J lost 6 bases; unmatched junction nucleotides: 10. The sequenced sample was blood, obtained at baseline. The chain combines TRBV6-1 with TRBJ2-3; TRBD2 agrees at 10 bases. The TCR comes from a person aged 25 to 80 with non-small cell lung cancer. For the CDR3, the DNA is TGTGCCAGCAGTGAAGAAAGGTTTCTAGCGGGAGTGGATACGCAGTATTTT. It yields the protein CASSEERFLAGVDTQYF.